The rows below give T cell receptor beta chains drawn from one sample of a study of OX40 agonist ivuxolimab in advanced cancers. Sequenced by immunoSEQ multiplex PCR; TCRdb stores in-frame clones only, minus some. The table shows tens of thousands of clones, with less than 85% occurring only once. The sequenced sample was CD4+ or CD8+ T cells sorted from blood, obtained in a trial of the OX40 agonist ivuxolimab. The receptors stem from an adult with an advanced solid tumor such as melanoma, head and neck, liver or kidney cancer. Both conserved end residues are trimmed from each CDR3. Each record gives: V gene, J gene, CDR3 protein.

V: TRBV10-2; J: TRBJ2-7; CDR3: ASTKAGGAFYEQY
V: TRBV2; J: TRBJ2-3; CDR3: ASSNGQGADTQY
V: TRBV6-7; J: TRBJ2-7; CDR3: ASSTKTYEQY
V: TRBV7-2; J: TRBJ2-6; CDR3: ASSRDRGWVTGANVLT
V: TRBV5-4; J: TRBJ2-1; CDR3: ASSLTSGVYNEQF
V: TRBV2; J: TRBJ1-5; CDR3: ASSVLGGNQPQH
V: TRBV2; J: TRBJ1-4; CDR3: ASRVGTGYEKLF
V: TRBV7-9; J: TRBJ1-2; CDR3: ASSDLRANYGYT
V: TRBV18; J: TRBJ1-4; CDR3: ASSETGNRREKLF
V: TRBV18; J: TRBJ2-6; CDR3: ASSPLVGANVLT
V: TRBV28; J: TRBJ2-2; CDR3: ASSSALAGGWELF
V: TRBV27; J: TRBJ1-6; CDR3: ASSPLDRGNSPLH
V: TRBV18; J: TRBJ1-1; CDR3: ASSPEYSNPNTEAF
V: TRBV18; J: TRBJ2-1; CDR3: ASSPPLRARYNEQF
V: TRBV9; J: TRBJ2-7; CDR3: ASSVAAGETYEQY
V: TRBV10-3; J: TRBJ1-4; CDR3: AIGQGAREKLF
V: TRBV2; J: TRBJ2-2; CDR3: ASSPTAVGNTGELF
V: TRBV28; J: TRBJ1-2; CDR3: ASQAPNYGYT
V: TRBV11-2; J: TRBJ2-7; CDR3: ASSPRIGEYEQY
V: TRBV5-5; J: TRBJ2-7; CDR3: ASSPGPGAYEQY
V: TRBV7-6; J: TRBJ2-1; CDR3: ASSLRREAYNEQF
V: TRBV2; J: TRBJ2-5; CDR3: ASRGMIGPSQETQY
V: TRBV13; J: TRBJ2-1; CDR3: ASSPGRADVNEQF
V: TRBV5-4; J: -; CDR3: ASSRGTGAYEQY
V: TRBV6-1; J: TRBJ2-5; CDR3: ASSAQGFQETQY
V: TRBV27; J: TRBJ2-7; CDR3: ASSHPRGEQY
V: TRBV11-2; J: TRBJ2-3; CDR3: ASSLGHDTQY
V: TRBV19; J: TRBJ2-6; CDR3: ASSGGREYSGANVLT
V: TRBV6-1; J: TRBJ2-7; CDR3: ASSESTGQGYEQY
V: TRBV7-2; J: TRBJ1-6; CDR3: ASSFSIPSGDSPLH
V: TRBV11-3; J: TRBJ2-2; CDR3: ASSSNTGELF
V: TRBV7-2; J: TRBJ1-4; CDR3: ASRAPGSNEKLF
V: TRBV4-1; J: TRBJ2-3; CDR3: ASSPPSGRTDTQY
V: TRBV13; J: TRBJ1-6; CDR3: ASSSQDWANSPLH
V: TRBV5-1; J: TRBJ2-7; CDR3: ASSLFPGYEQY
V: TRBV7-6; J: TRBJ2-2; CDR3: ASSLSLNTGELF
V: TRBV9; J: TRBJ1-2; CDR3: ASYRLNYGYT
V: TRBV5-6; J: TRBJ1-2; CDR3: ASSTGVANYGYT
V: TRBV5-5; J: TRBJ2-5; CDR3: ASSTRRYQETQY
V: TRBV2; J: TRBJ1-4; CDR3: ASWNAIGFNEKLF
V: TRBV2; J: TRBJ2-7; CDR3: ASSGDGHYEQY
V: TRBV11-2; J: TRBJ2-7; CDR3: ASSSQYEQY
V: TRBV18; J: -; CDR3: ASSPPSLSMGEQY
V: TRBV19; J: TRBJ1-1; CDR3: ASSKGGTEAF
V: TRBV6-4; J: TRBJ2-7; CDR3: ASSDATTSGKGNSEQY
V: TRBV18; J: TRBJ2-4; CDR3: ASSPRGGSVKNIQY
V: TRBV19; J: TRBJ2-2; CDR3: ATKRGVDTGELF